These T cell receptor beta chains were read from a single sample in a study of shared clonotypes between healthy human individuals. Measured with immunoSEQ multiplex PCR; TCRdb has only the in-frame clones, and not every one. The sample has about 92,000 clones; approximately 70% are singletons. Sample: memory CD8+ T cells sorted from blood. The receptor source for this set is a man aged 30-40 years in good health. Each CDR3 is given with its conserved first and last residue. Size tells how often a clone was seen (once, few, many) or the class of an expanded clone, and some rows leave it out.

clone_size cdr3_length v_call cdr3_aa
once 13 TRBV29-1 CSGEVAGGREQFF
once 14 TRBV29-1 CSVAADGHVTEAFF
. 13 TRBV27 CASSTTGMGEQYF
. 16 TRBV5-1 CASSLTTSGSLYEQYF
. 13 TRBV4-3 CASSQDLEQPQHF
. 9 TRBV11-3 CASSQPQHF
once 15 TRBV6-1 CASSKRDGGEETQYF
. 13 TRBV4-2 CASSQDVEQPQHF
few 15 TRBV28 CASGRTGRFLYGYTF
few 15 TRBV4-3 CASSQEDSASYEQYF
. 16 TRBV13 CASSFTVSSGSDTQYF
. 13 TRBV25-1 CASSELEPGELFF
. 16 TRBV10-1 CASSEGLAGRADTQYF
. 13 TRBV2 CASSERRDTEAFF
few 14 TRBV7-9 CASSGGQTYNEQFF
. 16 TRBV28 CASSLRFGSNTGELFF
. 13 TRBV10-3 CAISDNYFYEQYF
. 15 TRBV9 CASSPETAKPGELFF
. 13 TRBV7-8 CASSGSSTETQYF
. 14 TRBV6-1 CASREQGLGYGYTF
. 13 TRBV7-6 CASSLSVNTEAFF
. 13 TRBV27 CASSMTAFYEQYF
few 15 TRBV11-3 CASSSTSGSTDEQFF
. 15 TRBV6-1 CASSESEGSNQPQHF
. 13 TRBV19 CASSISGNTEAFF
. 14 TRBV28 CASRLGGTYNEQFF
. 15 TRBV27 CASSSLSATNEKLFF
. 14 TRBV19 CASSLQGASTEAFF
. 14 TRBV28 CASSLGGGRYGYTF
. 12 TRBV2 CASRSGVNVLTF
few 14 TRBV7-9 CASSNTGTDRQQYF
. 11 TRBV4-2 CASSQYNEQYF
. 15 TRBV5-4 CASSFTGTITDTQYF
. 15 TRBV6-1 CASRGLAGGIYEQFF
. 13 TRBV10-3 CAISDEQHNEQFF
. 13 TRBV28 CASSLSGQLEAFF
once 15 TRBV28 CASQFTGQGYTEAFF
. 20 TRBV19 CASTKDRVGTSGGRGYEQYF
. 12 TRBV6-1 CACTGDSYEQYF
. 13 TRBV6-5 CASTSGSLTEAFF
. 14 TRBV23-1 CASSPTGRTDTQYF
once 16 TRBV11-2 CASSLIRSSGANVLTF